The entry that follows covers one T cell receptor beta chain sequence. Produced via immunoSEQ multiplex PCR; TCRdb's table is partial and in-frame only. The table includes about 180,000 clones, about 88% detected once. The data originate from a study of T cell responses to AZD1222 COVID-19 vaccine. This CDR3 is built from 15 residues. V dropped 2 bases and J dropped 5 bases, with 11 bases sitting between them. Germline loops: CDR1 SGHTS, CDR2 YDEGEE. The sequence was collected from an adult in good health. The gene calls are TRBV5-8 and TRBJ1-6; the D is unclear. The source material was peripheral blood, sampled on day 0 of AZD1222 vaccination. CDR3 protein: CASSFGVQNNSPLHF. The CDR3 DNA follows: TGTGCCAGCAGCTTTGGCGTGCAAAATAATTCACCCCTCCACTTT.